This record concerns one T cell receptor (beta chain) sequence. Its recognized antigen is unknown. Base qualities are missing; no much larger clone stands one base away. The data originate from a study of T cells in localized non-small cell lung cancer (dated by TCRdb to 2019 to 2021). Background for the entire study: Comparing tumors with uninvolved tumor-adjacent lungs, the study looked at the T cell repertoires of approximately 240 patients with early-stage NSCLC. The cohort comprised around 240 treatment-naïve NSCLC patients with resected, localized lung tumors. Of the NSCLC patients, over 120 were male and about a hundred were female, and the mean age was approximately 69 years.

The paper as a whole reports these results and caveats: Uninvolved tumor-adjacent lung showed the highest T cell clonality, higher than tumor, which suggests more focused antigenic responses in the uninvolved tumor-adjacent lung. Because of the exploratory design, TCR variables were selected using unadjusted p-values without false-discovery rate correction. Longer overall survival was associated with higher T cell density in blood, whereas shorter survival was associated with higher clonality in adjacent lung. Multi-region tumor sequencing was not performed, so intratumor heterogeneity could not be excluded. A median of roughly 50 of the top 100 tumor clones turned up in the paired uninvolved adjacent lung, and some 28 of those clones also ranked among the top 100 of that same adjacent lung.

Uninvolved adjacent lung was taken at least 2 cm from the tumor margin and confirmed free of atypia by two independent pathologists. At diagnosis, tumor, uninvolved tumor-adjacent lung and peripheral blood were collected and then preserved as a mix of FFPE and fresh-frozen material. From its cysteine to its phenylalanine, the CDR3 spans 14 amino acids. Kept here is only the CDR3 DNA, which spans 42 bases and is read in frame from base 1. Relative to germline, V is 2 bases shorter and J is 9 bases shorter, with 14 bases between their ends. Looking up the germline V gene yields CDR1 SGHNT and CDR2 YENEEA. The immunoSEQ Assay was used to sequence TCR beta CDR3 regions from DNA. The source study handled its data this way. To compute T cell density, TCR beta template counts were normalized to usable DNA, which was estimated by amplifying housekeeping genes. Using the preseqR package, richness was estimated by extrapolating to 120,000 templates for tissue samples and 400,000 templates for PBMC samples. Clonality was defined by subtracting Pielou's evenness from one. Tissue-enriched TCRs were identified by differential abundance testing using productive amino-acid clonotypes, minimum total count 5 and alpha 0.1. The Jaccard Index and the Morisita Overlap Index were used to measure repertoire overlap between compartments. TCR beta CDR3s were clustered by GLIPH together with public tetramer-defined viral CDR3s, and at least three viral sequences plus V-gene enrichment were required for viral motifs. TCRdb stores this immuneACCESS table with in-frame sequences only. Part of the clones is absent; in the studies checked, under half of the shortfall reflects unresolved V genes, and no reason is known for the rest. The DNA gave D and trimming, while V, J and clone size come from that table. This sample holds about 2,000 clones; 26% were observed only once. The ten top clones hold around 15% of the sample.

The chain couples TRBV11-3 to TRBJ1-5; no D gene call is confident. The receptor was derived from a woman aged 35-75 years with stage I lung adenocarcinoma. The sample here was normal lung tissue next to the tumor, taken before any cancer treatment. The DNA sequence is as follows: TGTGCCAGCAGCTTATACCCAGCCACGGGGCCCCAGCATTTT. It specifies CASSLYPATGPQHF.